Shown below are 31 T cell receptor beta chains from a single sample sequenced in a study of shared clonotypes between healthy human individuals (dated by TCRdb to 2020 to 2022). Library construction relied on the immunoSEQ multiplex PCR assay. The clones in this table, taken by TCRdb from immuneACCESS, are in-frame only. Not every clone is retained; where verified, under half of the shortfall comes from an unresolved V gene, and the cause of the rest is unknown. Present in this sample are roughly 2 million clones, roughly 94% of which were seen just once. Under 0.15% of the sample goes to the ten largest clones. Sequenced input: naive CD4+ T cells sorted from blood. Sample cell subset or site, as interpreted from the label and publication: CD45RA+ positively selected. The receptors stem from a man aged 18 to 30 in good health.

The count of this clone is one. The gene calls are TRBV4-1 and TRBJ2-3; possibly TRBD2 for D (6 bases). Deletions cut 1 base from V and 4 bases from J, with 15 bases between. The CDR3 loop spans 16 amino acids. Germline V gene sequence: CDR1 MGHRA, CDR2 YSYEKL. The CDR3 is CASSQGRGRGADTQYF. CDR3 sequence (DNA): TGCGCCAGCAGCCAAGGTCGGGGGAGAGGGGCAGATACGCAGTATTTT.

The rearrangement joins TRBV7-9 to TRBJ1-2; no firm D call. Trimming pared 5 bases from V and 8 bases from J, leaving 12 bases between. Germline V gene lookup returns CDR1 SEHNR and CDR2 FQNEAQ (reference sequence). The CDR3 covers 12 residues. The CDR3 region has the DNA TGTGCCAGCAGCCCCACCGGAGGCGGCTACACCTTC. Residues: CASSPTGGGYTF.

The V call is TRBV29-1, the J call TRBJ2-2, with D perhaps matching TRBD1 or TRBD2 (5 bases each). Trimming took off 3 bases at V and 4 bases at J, with 9 bases between the two ends. Germline CDR1 reads SQVTM; CDR2 reads ANQGSEA. The CDR3 runs to 13 residues. The CDR3 protein is CSVEGELTGELFF. CDR3 DNA: TGCAGCGTTGAGGGGGAACTCACCGGGGAGCTGTTTTTT.

The genes are TRBV19 and TRBJ2-7; D may be TRBD2 (6 bases). V lost 5 bases and J 7 bases, leaving 21 bases between the germline ends. The CDR3 extends over 15 amino acids. Germline lookup yields CDR1 LNHDA and CDR2 SQIVND (reference sequence). This chain's CDR3 is CASSPGGALRGEQYF. The CDR3 DNA reads TGTGCCAGTAGTCCGGGCGGGGCCCTGAGAGGTGAGCAGTACTTC.

The V and J genes are TRBV9 and TRBJ2-2, with D hard to call. The CDR3 spans 14 residues. Trimming shortened V by 4 bases and J by 1 base, and 8 bases separated the two germline ends. Per germline, CDR1 SGDLS and CDR2 YYNGEE. The CDR3 loop reads CASSPRRNTGELFF. DNA of the CDR3: TGTGCCAGCAGCCCCCGCAGGAACACCGGGGAGCTGTTTTTT.

This sequence joins TRBV9 and TRBJ2-1; tentative D call: TRBD2 (5 bases). CDR1 is SGDLS, CDR2 YYNGEE, per germline. The length of the CDR3 is 14 residues. V was cut by 0 bases and J by 6 bases, with 10 bases left in between. CDR3: CASSVDSASNEQFF. CDR3 DNA: TGTGCCAGCAGCGTAGATAGCGCGAGCAATGAGCAGTTCTTC.

As concerns this clone: Other nucleotide sequences in the sample specify the same CDR3. The V call is TRBV6-5, the J call TRBJ2-7; 9 bases line up with TRBD1. The CDR3 loop spans 15 amino acids. The J segment lost 4 bases and the V segment lost 2 bases, leaving 6 bases of the junction unmatched. Per germline, CDR1 MNHEY and CDR2 SVGAGI. CDR3 DNA sequence: TGTGCCAGCAGTTACAAAACAGGGGGCGCGTACGAGCAGTACTTC. Amino acid sequence: CASSYKTGGAYEQYF.

The genes are TRBV5-1 and TRBJ2-1; no clear D gene. The CDR3 is 14 amino acids. Germline values: CDR1 SGHRS, CDR2 YFSETQ. The germline V and J ends were trimmed by 1 base and 2 bases, with 7 bases remaining between them. CDR3 nucleotides: TGCGCCAGCAGCTTGCTCTGGACCTACAATGAGCAGTTCTTC. Amino acid sequence: CASSLLWTYNEQFF.

The V call is TRBV9, the J call TRBJ2-3; tentatively, D is TRBD1 (6 bases). Germline V gene data show CDR1 as SGDLS and CDR2 as YYNGEE. CDR3 length equals 13 residues. The V and J ends lost 0 bases and 5 bases respectively, with 7 bases between them. CDR3 residues: CASSVAGVDTQYF. The CDR3 bases are TGTGCCAGCAGCGTAGCAGGGGTAGATACGCAGTATTTT.

The chain is built from TRBV29-1 and TRBJ2-5, with D uncertain. The J call is in doubt because the DNA end fits TRBJ2-7 better. Germline V gene lookup returns CDR1 SQVTM and CDR2 ANQGSEA. The CDR3 totals 12 residues. The CDR3 here is CSVVLQTYEQYF. CDR3 nucleotide sequence: TGCAGCGTCGTTCTACAGACCTACGAGCAGTACTTC.

V and J are TRBV11-3 and TRBJ2-1; tentative D call: TRBD2 (5 bases). Looked up from germline, CDR1 is SGHNT and CDR2 is YENEEA. CDR3 size: 16 residues. V lost 5 bases and J 0 bases, leaving 14 bases between the germline ends. CDR3 sequence: CASSVGGEGSYNEQFF. In DNA, the CDR3 is TGTGCCAGCAGCGTTGGAGGAGAGGGCTCCTACAATGAGCAGTTCTTC.

The V call is TRBV18, the J call TRBJ2-7, with 8 bases identical to TRBD1. The CDR3 consists of 15 residues. J lost 2 bases, V lost 4 bases, and 7 bases had no gene match. Germline V gene lookup returns CDR1 KGHSH and CDR2 LQKENI. CDR3 in amino acids: CASSLGQGEPYEQYF. The CDR3 nucleotides read TGTGCCAGCTCACTAGGACAGGGCGAACCCTACGAGCAGTACTTC.

The gene calls are TRBV7-9 and TRBJ1-4, with D maybe TRBD1 (5 bases). Looked up from germline, CDR1 is SEHNR and CDR2 is FQNEAQ (reference sequence). V gave up 6 bases and J gave up 6 bases, with 14 bases separating them. This CDR3 region has 14 residues. The CDR3 nucleotides are TGTGCCAGCAGTCCGACCGTGGGGGATGAAAAACTGTTTTTT. Translation gives CASSPTVGDEKLFF.

This clone was found once. The chain joins TRBV7-8 to TRBJ1-4; D is perhaps TRBD1 (5 bases). Trimming stripped 5 bases from V and 6 bases from J, with 16 bases between. CDR1 SGHVS and CDR2 FQNEAQ come from the germline V gene. This CDR3 is built from 15 residues. Here the CDR3 reads CASSPWGRDDEKLFF. The CDR3 DNA sequence: TGTGCCAGCAGCCCATGGGGCAGGGATGATGAAAAACTGTTTTTT.

The chain is built from TRBV6-1 and TRBJ1-5; no clear D gene. V shed 0 bases and J shed 9 bases, with 9 bases lying between them. The CDR3 spans 13 residues. Germline V gene data show CDR1 as MNHNS and CDR2 as SASEGT. CDR3 in amino acids: CASSEASKGPQHF. CDR3 in DNA: TGTGCCAGCAGTGAAGCTTCAAAGGGGCCCCAGCATTTT.

As to this clone: A single base separates this from a much larger clone, so it may be a read error. V and J are TRBV27 and TRBJ1-4, with 7 nucleotides matching TRBD1. The CDR3 length is 15 residues. J lost 0 bases, V lost 6 bases, and 4 bases had no gene match. Germline V gene lookup returns CDR1 MNHEY and CDR2 SMNVEV (reference sequence). The CDR3 DNA follows: TGTGCCAGCAGCCCAGGACAGGCAACTAATGAAAAACTGTTTTTT. It yields the protein CASSPGQATNEKLFF.

The chain combines TRBV6-1 with TRBJ1-2, with TRBD1 as a possible D gene (5 bases). The CDR3 extends over 12 amino acids. The V gene's germline CDR1 is MNHNS and CDR2 SASEGT. Between the trimmed V and J ends, which lost 2 bases and 8 bases, there was a span of 9 bases. CDR3 in DNA: TGTGCCAGCAGTGAAAGGGACGAGGGCTACACCTTC. This encodes CASSERDEGYTF.

The rearrangement joins TRBV18 to TRBJ1-1; the D gene is possibly TRBD1 (6 bases). V was pared by 8 bases and J by 0 bases, with 10 bases between. The CDR3 has 13 residues. CDR1 is KGHSH and CDR2 is LQKENI in the germline V gene. As DNA, the CDR3 is TGTGCCAGCAAGGGGGAGATGAACACTGAAGCTTTCTTT. Its translation is CASKGEMNTEAFF.

The chain uses TRBV19 and TRBJ1-1, with TRBD1 matching 7 bases. CDR1 is LNHDA, CDR2 SQIVND, per germline (reference sequence). With V trimmed by 9 bases and J by 2 bases, 12 bases remained unmatched. The CDR3 spans 15 residues. In nucleotides, the CDR3 is TGTGCCAGCAGCACCCTAAACAGGGGAAACACTGAAGCTTTCTTT. Translated: CASSTLNRGNTEAFF.

The CDR3 bases are TGCAGCGTTGAACTTGACCAAGATCAGCCCCAGCATTTT. This translates into CSVELDQDQPQHF. This sequence joins TRBV29-1 and TRBJ1-5, with unresolved D. Germline assignment: CDR1 SQVTM and CDR2 ANQGSEA. Trimming pared 2 bases from V and 5 bases from J, leaving 10 bases between. CDR3 size: 13 residues.

V is TRBV11-2 and J is TRBJ2-3; D is ambiguous. The V end lost 11 bases, the J end lost 5 bases, and 17 bases lay between the germline ends. CDR3 length: 13 amino acids. Germline V gene data show CDR1 as SGHAT and CDR2 as FQNNGV. The CDR3 here is CAGSRVPIDTQYF. CDR3 coding DNA: TGTGCCGGCTCCCGGGTCCCAATAGATACGCAGTATTTT.

This clone was detected once. V gene TRBV25-1 combines with J gene TRBJ1-2; 10 positions match TRBD1. Looked up from germline, CDR1 is MGHDK and CDR2 is SYGVNS. The CDR3 is made up of 13 amino acids. V lost 8 bases and J lost 6; bases outside the gene matches: 6. CDR3 bases: TGTGCCAGCGCCCCGACAGGGGGCCATGGCTACACCTTC. Translating gives CASAPTGGHGYTF.

The rearrangement uses TRBV7-2 and TRBJ2-7; D remains unclear. The CDR3 is 11 residues long. Germline CDR1 and CDR2: SGHTA and FQGNSA. Trimming stripped 5 bases from V and 5 bases from J, with 7 bases between. In nucleotides, the CDR3 is TGTGCCAGCAGCGTAGAAAACGAGCAGTACTTC. This encodes CASSVENEQYF.

In regard to this clone: This CDR3 is also generated by other DNA sequences in the sample. This chain joins TRBV27 and TRBJ2-5; 10 bases align to TRBD1. The junction had 6 bases not matched to a gene; V was cut back by 6 bases and J by 5 bases. CDR1 and CDR2 from the germline V gene are MNHEY and SMNVEV (reference sequence). The CDR3 is made up of 14 amino acids. This CDR3 reads CASRRQGAGETQYF. CDR3 DNA sequence: TGTGCCAGCAGGAGACAGGGGGCGGGGGAGACCCAGTACTTC.

The chain recombines TRBV6-5 with TRBJ1-2; 8 bases agree with TRBD1. Germline-derived CDR1 and CDR2 are MNHEY and SVGAGI. The CDR3 sequence is 15 residues long. Losses at the gene ends were 5 bases for V and 0 bases for J; bases not matched to a gene: 5. CDR3 nucleotide sequence: TGTGCCAGCAGTAGACAGGGGACCCCTAACTATGGCTACACCTTC. Translating gives CASSRQGTPNYGYTF.

This chain uses TRBV4-1 with TRBJ2-5; 7 nucleotides align to TRBD2. The CDR3 extends over 16 amino acids. With 0 bases clipped from V and 3 bases from J, the junction kept 7 bases outside the gene matches. From germline, CDR1 is MGHRA and CDR2 YSYEKL. CDR3 sequence reads: CASSQDLWGGEETQYF. The CDR3 DNA reads TGCGCCAGCAGCCAAGATCTTTGGGGGGGAGAAGAGACCCAGTACTTC.

This chain uses TRBV18 with TRBJ1-4, with D maybe TRBD1 (5 bases). CDR3 length: 15 residues. The V and J ends lost 4 bases and 5 bases respectively, with 14 bases between them. Germline V gene sequence: CDR1 KGHSH, CDR2 LQKENI. CDR3 DNA: TGTGCCAGCTCACTCCTGCAGGGTCTAAATGAAAAACTGTTTTTT. It yields the protein CASSLLQGLNEKLFF.

The chain couples TRBV27 to TRBJ1-1, with D possibly being TRBD1 (5 bases). Germline V lookup: CDR1 MNHEY, CDR2 SMNVEV (reference sequence). Trimming took 5 bases from V and 4 from J, leaving 14 bases between them. This CDR3 comprises 14 residues. The CDR3, as DNA: TGTGCCAGCAGTACAGGACGTATAGGCACTGAAGCTTTCTTT. It codes for CASSTGRIGTEAFF.

The chain is built from TRBV29-1 and TRBJ1-5; TRBD1 matches 7 bases. In germline, CDR1 is SQVTM, CDR2 ANQGSEA. The ends lost 7 bases at V and 0 bases at J; junction bases unmatched: 9. This CDR3 contains 15 residues. The CDR3 here is CSGPTGDYSNQPQHF. The CDR3 DNA follows: TGCAGCGGTCCTACAGGGGATTATAGCAATCAGCCCCAGCATTTT.

The J gene is TRBJ1-1, the V gene TRBV30; D possibly corresponds to TRBD1 (5 bases). The germline V gene has CDR1 GTSNPN and CDR2 SVGIG (reference sequence). This CDR3 has 12 amino acids. Trimming stripped 8 bases from V and 1 base from J, with 11 bases between. For the CDR3, the DNA is TGTGCCGCTCACAGGTGGAACACTGAAGCTTTCTTT. Translated: CAAHRWNTEAFF. The complete variable domain, with remaining parts taken from reference TRBV30 and TRBJ1-1, reads SQTIHQWPATLVQPVGSPLSLECTVEGTSNPNLYWYRQAAGRGLQLLFYSVGIGQISSEVPQNLSASRPQDRQFILSSKKLLLSDSGFYLCAAHRWNTEAFFGQGTRLTVV.

V gene TRBV5-6 combines with J gene TRBJ2-2; 10 bases align to TRBD1. Germline V CDR1 and CDR2: SGHDT, YYEEEE. V lost 3 bases and J lost 4; bases outside the gene matches: 6. The length of the CDR3 is 16 residues. The CDR3 region has the DNA TGTGCCAGCAGCTCGGGGACAGGGGCGGGCACCGGGGAGCTGTTTTTT. Protein: CASSSGTGAGTGELFF.